The clone carrying this TCR beta chain was recorded at least ten times. Other DNA sequences within the sample encode an identical CDR3. The entry originates in a study of shared clonotypes between healthy human individuals. For the study at large: The study used three CD4 naive, three CD4 memory, two CD8 naive and one CD8 memory plate per donor.

Into CD45RA+ naive and CD45RA-negative memory subsets, the CD4+ cells were split. The authors ran the assay at deep level. Once extracted for a subset, genomic DNA was divided evenly among several immunoSEQ plates. Method: immunoSEQ multiplex PCR; TCRdb's copy keeps in-frame clones and lacks some. The sample yields about 1.1 million clones, 60% to 80% seen once. The origin of this receptor is a man aged 18 to 29 in good health. Some clones in this sample may be carry-over from other donors' samples. The source material was memory CD4+ T cells from PBMCs. Specified subset: CD45RA-negative fraction.

As DNA, the CDR3 is TGTGCCAGCTCGGGGGGGTCGGCCTACGAGCAGTACTTC. It encodes CASSGGSAYEQYF. The chain combines TRBV18 with TRBJ2-7, with 7 bases identical to TRBD2. V lost 6 bases and J lost 2; bases outside the gene matches: 4. In germline, CDR1 is KGHSH, CDR2 LQKENI. The CDR3 spans 13 residues.